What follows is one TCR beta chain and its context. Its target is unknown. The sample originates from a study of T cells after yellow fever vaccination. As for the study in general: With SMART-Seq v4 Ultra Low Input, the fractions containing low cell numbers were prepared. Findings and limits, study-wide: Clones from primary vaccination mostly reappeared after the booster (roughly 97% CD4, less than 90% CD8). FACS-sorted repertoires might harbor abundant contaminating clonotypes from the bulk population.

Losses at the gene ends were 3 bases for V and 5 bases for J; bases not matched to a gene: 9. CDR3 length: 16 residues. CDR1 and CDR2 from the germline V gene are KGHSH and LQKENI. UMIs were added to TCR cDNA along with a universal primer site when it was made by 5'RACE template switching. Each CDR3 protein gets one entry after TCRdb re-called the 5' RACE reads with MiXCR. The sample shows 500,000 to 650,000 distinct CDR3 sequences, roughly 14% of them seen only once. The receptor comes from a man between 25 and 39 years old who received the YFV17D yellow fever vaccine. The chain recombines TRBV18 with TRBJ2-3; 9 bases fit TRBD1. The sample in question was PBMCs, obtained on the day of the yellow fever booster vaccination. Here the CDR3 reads CASSPNTGGRIDTQYF. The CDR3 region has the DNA TGTGCCAGCTCACCGAATACAGGGGGCCGGATAGATACGCAGTATTTT.